The clone carrying this T cell receptor beta chain showed up just a few times. The CDR3 extends over 15 amino acids. V was pared by 3 bases and J by 4 bases, with 14 bases between. The germline gives CDR1 SGDLS, CDR2 YYNGEE. This sample is drawn from a study of blood T cell repertoires in COVID-19. The overall study: Researchers got acute and convalescent COVID-19 samples from the United States, Italy and Spain. The cDNA or gDNA used as material had been derived from T cells, B-cell-depleted T cells, or PBMCs.

Per the original methods: Reference gene primer amplification gave estimated nucleated cell counts. The data were produced by immunoSEQ multiplex PCR, yet TCRdb's version contains in-frame clones alone and is incomplete. The DNA gave D and trimming, while V, J and clone size come from that table. Of around 100,000 clones in the sample, roughly 87% were seen once. The sample was peripheral blood. The source is a man aged 30 to 45 in a cohort sampled during active COVID-19. This chain connects TRBV9 to TRBJ1-3; TRBD1 might be the D (5 bases). The CDR3 DNA sequence: TGTGCCAGCAGCGCCCAGGGCAGCTCAGGAAACACCATATATTTT. This gives the protein CASSAQGSSGNTIYF.